Sequencing of this TCR beta chain was carried out in a study of blood T cell repertoires in COVID-19. In the study overall: Some COVID-19 samples were acute and others convalescent; all came from the United States, Italy and Spain.

This clone was detected once. Deletions cut 6 bases from V and 5 bases from J, with 10 bases between. The CDR3 covers 12 residues. Here immunoSEQ multiplex PCR was the method, and the copy in TCRdb shows in-frame clones only, minus some. The table records under 130,000 clones, roughly 85% of them present only once. This clonotype was sampled from a man aged 50 to 59 in a cohort sampled during active COVID-19. Sample: peripheral blood. V usage is TRBV12-3 or TRBV12-4 and J usage is TRBJ1-2; D uncertain. The CDR3 here is CASRLAGYGYTF. The CDR3 DNA reads as TGTGCCAGCAGGCTGGCGGGGTATGGCTACACCTTC.